This TCR beta chain was captured by sequencing in a study of Graves' ophthalmopathy and Graves' hyperthyroidism. The CDR3 consists of 16 residues. V was clipped by 3 bases and J by 0 bases, with 18 bases between them. Germline assignment: CDR1 GTSNPN and CDR2 SVGIG (reference sequence). Amplifying from RNA transcripts, the study obtained TCR beta CDR3 regions. First-round RT-PCR relied on HTBI primers, and a second-round multiplex PCR came next. TCRdb called the multiplex PCR reads again in MiXCR, with one record for every CDR3 protein. Found here are under 350,000 distinct CDR3 sequences, about 17% of them singletons; the top ten hold roughly an eighth. This clonotype was counted between two and nine times.

The genes are TRBV30 and TRBJ2-7; the D gene could be TRBD1 or TRBD2 (5 bases each). The clonotype comes from an adult man with Graves' ophthalmopathy. Sequenced input: peripheral blood. CDR3 sequence (DNA): TGTGCCTGGAGATTTTGGGGGACGGGGAGCTCCTACGAGCAGTACTTC. It translates to CAWRFWGTGSSYEQYF.